Listed below are T cell receptor beta chains from one sample, sequenced in a study of shared clonotypes between healthy human individuals. Only in-frame clones appear in the TCRdb table, and some are missing; sequencing was by immunoSEQ multiplex PCR. The sample carries about half a million clones, around 85% recorded once. Sequenced material: PBMCs. The receptors derive from a woman in her 40s in good health. Some clones in this sample may be carry-over from other donors' samples. The CDR3 runs from the conserved cysteine through the conserved F or W. A D gene is named only where the DNA matches it firmly. Only some rows state a clone size, as once, few, many or a class for expanded clones.

j_gene	v_gene	abundance	d_gene	CDR3nt	CDR3aa
TRBJ2-7	TRBV10-3	-	-	TGTGCCATCAGTGAGTCGGGTACCTACGAGCAGTACTTC	CAISESGTYEQYF
TRBJ2-7	TRBV4-1	-	-	TGCGCCAGCGGAAGGGACATCAATTCCGAGCAGTACTTC	CASGRDINSEQYF
TRBJ2-3	TRBV30	-	-	TGTGCCTGGAGCCTCCCCTTGGTTACGCAGTATTTT	CAWSLPLVTQYF
TRBJ2-7	TRBV28	-	-	TGTGCCAGCAGTTTATCGGGGGTTCACTACGAGCAGTACTTC	CASSLSGVHYEQYF
TRBJ1-1	TRBV7-9	-	-	TGTGCCAGCAGCTCAAGGTGGGGCGAAGCTTTCTTT	CASSSRWGEAFF
TRBJ2-7	TRBV7-9	-	TRBD1	TGTGCCAGCGGCCGGGACAGGGGGTGGGAGCAGTACTTC	CASGRDRGWEQYF
TRBJ2-7	TRBV11-2	-	TRBD1	TGTGCCAGCAGCCGACGATCCGGGACAGACGAGCAGTACTTC	CASSRRSGTDEQYF
TRBJ1-4	TRBV30	-	-	TGTGCCTGGAAACAGGCCGGTGATCTTGAAAAACTGTTTTTT	CAWKQAGDLEKLFF
TRBJ2-1	TRBV19	many	-	TGTGCCAGTAGTAATGGGGTCGGGCGAATGGGTGAGCAGTTCTTC	CASSNGVGRMGEQFF
TRBJ2-3	TRBV18	-	-	TGTGCCAGCTCACCATCACTAGGCGCCACAGATACGCAGTATTTT	CASSPSLGATDTQYF
TRBJ1-3	TRBV30	-	TRBD1	TGTGCCTGTCCTGACAGGGTCAATGGAAACACCATATATTTT	CACPDRVNGNTIYF
TRBJ2-1	TRBV18	-	TRBD2	TGTGCCAGCTCACCACGGAGGGAGGGCAATGAGCAGTTCTTC	CASSPRREGNEQFF
TRBJ2-2	TRBV5-4	-	-	TGTGCCAGCAGCCGGGGGACGAACACCGGGGAGCTGTTTTTT	CASSRGTNTGELFF
TRBJ2-7	TRBV28	-	-	TGTGCCAGCAGTTTCGGGACAAACTACGAGCAGTACTTC	CASSFGTNYEQYF
TRBJ1-4	TRBV7-2	-	TRBD1	TGTGCCAGCAGCTTATATCAGGACAGGGATGAAAAACTGTTTTTT	CASSLYQDRDEKLFF
TRBJ2-5	TRBV29-1	-	-	TGCAGCGTCGAAAGGGCGCTTGGAGAGACCCAGTACTTC	CSVERALGETQYF
TRBJ1-4	TRBV28	-	-	TGTGCCAGCAGTTCGGGACGGAGGAGCGAAAAACTGTTTTTT	CASSSGRRSEKLFF
TRBJ1-2	TRBV6-1	-	-	TGTGCCAGCAGTGAAGGGTGGGCTAACTATGGCTACACCTTC	CASSEGWANYGYTF
TRBJ2-1	TRBV5-1	-	TRBD2	TGCGCCAGCAGCTTGCAGGGCCTAGCGGGGGTAGAGCAGTTCTTC	CASSLQGLAGVEQFF
TRBJ2-5	TRBV7-9	many	TRBD1	TGTGCCAGCAGCTTCGGGACAGGGGCTGGGGAGACCCAGTACTTC	CASSFGTGAGETQYF
TRBJ2-5	TRBV28	-	-	TGTGCCAGCAGTCGAACAATCGATACGTACCAAGAGACCCAGTACTTC	CASSRTIDTYQETQYF
TRBJ2-1	TRBV11-3	-	TRBD1	TGTGCCAGCAGCTTATCAGGGGGCAATGAGCAGTTCTTC	CASSLSGGNEQFF
TRBJ1-1	TRBV18	-	-	TGTGCCAGCTCCGGAGGGTGGAACACTGAAGCTTTCTTT	CASSGGWNTEAFF
TRBJ2-1	TRBV2	medium-sized	-	TGTGCCAGACTACTAGGGGCGGGCAATGAGCAGTTCTTC	CARLLGAGNEQFF
TRBJ1-3	TRBV6-1	-	-	TGTGCCAGCAGTGAGGGGTTCCCTGGAAACACCATATATTTT	CASSEGFPGNTIYF
TRBJ1-3	TRBV28	few	-	TGTGCCAGCAGGTCGGGGCAGGGGGGAAACACCATATATTTT	CASRSGQGGNTIYF
TRBJ1-5	TRBV7-1	-	-	TGTGCCAGCAGCGAAGAGGGGGGTCAGCCCCAGCATTTT	CASSEEGGQPQHF
TRBJ1-2	TRBV7-2	-	TRBD1	TGTGCCAGCAGCCTCGACAGGGTGGTGTCCTACACCTTC	CASSLDRVVSYTF
TRBJ1-2	TRBV30	-	-	TGTGCCTGGACCAAAGGCGGCTCCGGAGATGGCTACACCTTC	CAWTKGGSGDGYTF
TRBJ2-5	TRBV7-7	-	TRBD2	TGTGCCAGCAGCCTCCGGCCAATACTAGCGGGAGGAGAGACCCAGTACTTC	CASSLRPILAGGETQYF
TRBJ2-7	TRBV6-1	-	TRBD1	TGTGCCAGCAGGAAGGGACAGTCTTCCTACGAGCAGTACTTC	CASRKGQSSYEQYF
TRBJ1-4	TRBV28	-	-	TGTGCCAGCAGTTTAACCCCCGGGTCGGGGTCTGAAAAACTGTTTTTT	CASSLTPGSGSEKLFF
TRBJ2-2	TRBV19	-	-	TGTGCCACCAGAATCCAGTCGAACACCGGGGAGCTGTTTTTT	CATRIQSNTGELFF
TRBJ2-1	TRBV4-1	-	TRBD2	TGCGCCAGCAGCTTAGCGGGCGAGCAGTTCTTC	CASSLAGEQFF
TRBJ2-2	TRBV11-3	-	TRBD2	TGTGCCAGCAGCTCGGGTAGCGGGTATGGCACCGGGGAGCTGTTTTTT	CASSSGSGYGTGELFF
TRBJ2-1	TRBV4-1	-	-	TGCGCCAGCAGCCCCCGGGTAGCGGCCACCTACAATGAGCAGTTCTTC	CASSPRVAATYNEQFF
TRBJ2-7	TRBV30	-	TRBD2	TGTGCCTGGAGTAGACTAGCGGGCAGCTACGAGCAGTACTTC	CAWSRLAGSYEQYF
TRBJ2-4	TRBV5-1	-	-	TGCGCCAGCAGCTTGATGGCCACAGGTGCCAAAAACATTCAGTACTTC	CASSLMATGAKNIQYF
TRBJ2-2	TRBV30	-	TRBD2	TGTGCCTGGACGGGTAGACTAGCGGGAGACCCCGGGGAGCTGTTTTTT	CAWTGRLAGDPGELFF
TRBJ2-2	TRBV4-2	-	TRBD2	TGTGCCAGCAGCCTAGCGGGGGCGAACACCGGGGAGCTGTTTTTT	CASSLAGANTGELFF
TRBJ2-1	TRBV7-8	-	-	TGTGCCAGCAGCTTATCGTCGTCCTTGGGTTACAATGAGCAGTTCTTC	CASSLSSSLGYNEQFF
TRBJ1-1	TRBV19	-	-	TGTGCCAGTAGTATAGCCCCCCAGACGGTGGTGGACACTGAAGCTTTCTTT	CASSIAPQTVVDTEAFF
TRBJ2-7	TRBV30	-	-	TGTGCCTGGGGGGGGAGTAGCTACGAGCAGTACTTC	CAWGGSSYEQYF
TRBJ2-3	TRBV11-3	-	TRBD2	TGTGCCAGCAGCTTGACTAGCGGGATGGCAGATACGCAGTATTTT	CASSLTSGMADTQYF
TRBJ2-7	TRBV25-1	-	-	TGTGCCAGCAGTGACCACGAGCAGTACTTC	CASSDHEQYF
TRBJ2-5	TRBV6-5	-	-	TGTGCCAGCAGCCAACCACCCCAAGAGACCCAGTACTTC	CASSQPPQETQYF
TRBJ1-1	TRBV30	-	-	TGTGCCTGGAGAACCGTGGGCAGGGGCACTGAAGCTTTCTTT	CAWRTVGRGTEAFF
TRBJ2-1	TRBV7-2	-	TRBD1	TGTGCCAGCAGCCCGGAACAGGGGCTGGGGACGGCGCAGTTCTTC	CASSPEQGLGTAQFF
TRBJ1-4	TRBV25-1	-	-	TGTGCCAGCAGTGCGGACGCTGGGCATGTAAAACTGTTTTTT	CASSADAGHVKLFF
TRBJ2-6	TRBV5-4	-	-	TGTGCCAGCAGCCCAATTCCCTCTGGGGCCAACGTCCTGACTTTC	CASSPIPSGANVLTF
TRBJ2-3	TRBV14	-	-	TGTGCCAGCAGCCCCCGACATCCGCGGGACCTATTCGGGGCGAATACGCAGTATTTT	CASSPRHPRDLFGANTQYF
TRBJ2-5	TRBV5-1	-	-	TGCGCCAGCAGCGAGGGTGTGGAGACCCAGTACTTC	CASSEGVETQYF
TRBJ2-3	TRBV7-6	many	-	TGTGCCAGCAGCCCGCAAAGGGCGGGAGATACGCAGTATTTT	CASSPQRAGDTQYF
TRBJ1-2	TRBV6-5	once	-	TGTGCCAGCAGTTTTCAATCAGGGGCCTATGGCTACACCTTC	CASSFQSGAYGYTF
TRBJ1-4	TRBV4-3	-	-	TGCGCCAGCAGCCAACGACAGGCTCCGAATGAAAAACTGTTTTTT	CASSQRQAPNEKLFF
TRBJ2-7	TRBV9	-	TRBD2	TGTGCCAGCAGCACGACTAGCGGGAGTTACGAGCAGTACTTC	CASSTTSGSYEQYF
TRBJ2-1	TRBV7-6	-	TRBD2	TGTGCCAGCAGCGATCTCCGGGGAGGGCCAGGGGAGCAGTTCTTC	CASSDLRGGPGEQFF
TRBJ2-2	TRBV27	-	-	TGTGCCAGCAGTTTACGGGCGATGACCGGGGAGCTGTTTTTT	CASSLRAMTGELFF
TRBJ2-1	TRBV2	-	-	TGTGCCAGCAGCGCCACGGGCGTGGACAATGAGCAGTTCTTC	CASSATGVDNEQFF